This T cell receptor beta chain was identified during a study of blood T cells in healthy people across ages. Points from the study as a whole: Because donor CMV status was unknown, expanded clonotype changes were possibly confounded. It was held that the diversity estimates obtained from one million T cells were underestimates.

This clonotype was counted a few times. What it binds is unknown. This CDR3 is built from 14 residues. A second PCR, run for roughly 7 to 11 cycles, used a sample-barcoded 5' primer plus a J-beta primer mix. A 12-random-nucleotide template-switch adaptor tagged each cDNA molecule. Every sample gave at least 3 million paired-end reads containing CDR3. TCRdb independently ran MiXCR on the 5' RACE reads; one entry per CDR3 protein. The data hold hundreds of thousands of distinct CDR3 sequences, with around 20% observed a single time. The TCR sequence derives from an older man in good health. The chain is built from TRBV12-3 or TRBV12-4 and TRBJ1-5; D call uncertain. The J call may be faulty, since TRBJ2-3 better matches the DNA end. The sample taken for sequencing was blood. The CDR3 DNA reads TGTGCCAGCAGTTTAGGGGTCAAAAGGACGCCCCAGTATTTT. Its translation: CASSLGVKRTPQYF.